The 32 T cell receptor beta chains given below trace back to one sample, sequenced in a study of cytomegalovirus exposure and HLA in healthy donors (dated by TCRdb to 2017 to 2019). The library came from the immunoSEQ multiplex PCR assay. A mixture of 60 forward primers for TCR Vbeta segments and 13 reverse primers for TCR Jbeta segments was used in the multiplex PCR. The source is immuneACCESS, and TCRdb retained only in-frame sequences with V and J called. Part of the clones is not carried over; for the studies checked, unresolved V genes explain less than half of this, and the remainder is unexplained. Present in this sample are 64,000 or so clones, roughly 85% of which were seen just once. The top ten hold 9.5% to 12% of the sample. The specimen sequenced was PBMCs. The receptors come from a female donor in good health and CMV-seronegative.

V and J are TRBV18 and TRBJ1-5; TRBD1 agrees at 11 bases. The CDR3 runs 13 residues. V shed 6 bases, J shed 8 bases, and the junction held 3 bases outside the gene matches. CDR1 is KGHSH and CDR2 is LQKENI in the germline V gene. Here the CDR3 DNA reads TGTGCCAGCTCCGGGGACAGGGGGGAGCCCCAGCATTTT. Translating gives CASSGDRGEPQHF.

A few counts support this clone. The chain uses TRBV5-1 and TRBJ2-5, with D perhaps TRBD1 (6 bases). Between the trimmed V and J ends, which lost 4 bases and 2 bases, there was a span of 9 bases. The CDR3 is 13 amino acids. Per the germline V gene, CDR1 is SGHRS and CDR2 is YFSETQ. CDR3 sequence reads: CASSTGQQETQYF. The CDR3, as DNA: TGCGCCAGCAGCACCGGACAGCAAGAGACCCAGTACTTC.

V usage is TRBV4-3 and J usage is TRBJ2-1; TRBD2 agrees at 7 bases. V lost 4 bases to trimming and J lost 5 bases; unmatched junction nucleotides: 17. The CDR3 covers 18 residues. Germline CDR1 and CDR2: LGHNA and YSLEER. CDR3 residues: CASSPYLPSGSLNNEQFF. The CDR3 nucleotides read TGCGCCAGCAGCCCGTATCTACCTAGCGGAAGTCTGAACAATGAGCAGTTCTTC.

V usage is TRBV5-1 and J usage is TRBJ2-5, with D possibly being TRBD2 (6 bases). In germline, CDR1 is SGHRS, CDR2 YFSETQ. Trimming shortened V by 5 bases and J by 5 bases, and 13 bases separated the two germline ends. CDR3 length equals 13 residues. This CDR3 reads CASREGLAETQYF. The CDR3 nucleotides read TGCGCCAGCAGGGAGGGACTTGCGGAGACCCAGTACTTC. The complete variable domain, with remaining parts taken from reference TRBV5-1 and TRBJ2-5, reads KAGVTQTPRYLIKTRGQQVTLSCSPISGHRSVSWYQQTPGQGLQFLFEYFSETQRNKGNFPGRFSGRQFSNSRSEMNVSTLELGDSALYLCASREGLAETQYFGPGTRLLVL.

V gene TRBV27 combines with J gene TRBJ2-5; 9 bases map to TRBD2. CDR3 size: 16 residues. CDR1 is MNHEY, CDR2 SMNVEV, per germline (reference sequence). The trim removed 1 base at V and 5 bases at J, leaving 8 bases unmatched. DNA of the CDR3: TGTGCCAGCAGTTTATGGGGGCTAGCGGGACTTGAGACCCAGTACTTC. Protein sequence: CASSLWGLAGLETQYF.

The V gene is TRBV18, the J gene TRBJ2-3, with D possibly TRBD2 on 5 matching bases. Trimming took 0 bases from V and 11 from J, leaving 15 bases between them. Germline V gives CDR1 KGHSH, CDR2 LQKENI. CDR3 length equals 14 residues. CDR3 nucleotide sequence: TGTGCCAGCTCACCACCCAATCGGGAAGTCGGGCAGTATTTT. Translation: CASSPPNREVGQYF.

This clone was seen only a few times. The chain employs TRBV6-1 and TRBJ1-1; the match to TRBD1 covers 11 bases. Germline CDR1 MNHNS, CDR2 SASEGT. There are 15 residues in the CDR3. V was pared by 5 bases and J by 4 bases, with 6 bases of the junction left unmatched. CDR3 sequence reads: CASSSPGQGVTEAFF. In nucleotides, the CDR3 is TGTGCCAGCAGTTCCCCGGGACAGGGGGTCACTGAAGCTTTCTTT.

The chain is built from TRBV11-2 and TRBJ1-1, with TRBD1 matching 9 bases. Per the germline V gene, CDR1 is SGHAT and CDR2 is FQNNGV. J was trimmed by 6 bases and V by 2 bases; bases with no gene match: 10. The CDR3 runs 16 residues. CDR3 residues: CASSLLGQGLGAEAFF. In nucleotides, the CDR3 is TGTGCCAGCAGCTTACTAGGACAGGGGTTAGGCGCTGAAGCTTTCTTT.

The chain couples TRBV9 to TRBJ1-5; no reliable D call. V was trimmed by 7 bases and J by 4 bases, leaving 33 bases between them. Germline V gene data show CDR1 as SGDLS and CDR2 as YYNGEE. The CDR3 extends over 20 amino acids. Here the CDR3 DNA reads TGTGCCAGCTCCCTTTCTGCGGCCCTCTCCTCTGAATTCGAAAATCAGCCCCAGCATTTT. Protein sequence: CASSLSAALSSEFENQPQHF.

The chain links TRBV18 to TRBJ2-5; TRBD1 matches at 9 bases. The CDR3 spans 13 residues. Germline V CDR1 and CDR2: KGHSH, LQKENI. V lost 5 bases and J lost 4; bases outside the gene matches: 2. The CDR3 DNA follows: TGTGCCAGCTCATCGACAGGGGGAGAGACCCAGTACTTC. Encoded protein: CASSSTGGETQYF.

This clone was observed a handful of times. The chain uses TRBV5-8 and TRBJ1-5; 7 positions match TRBD1. This CDR3 spans 16 amino acids. V lost 0 bases, J lost 6 bases, and 9 bases stayed unmatched. The germline CDR1 and CDR2 sequences are SGHTS and YDEGEE. The CDR3 region is CASSLDLLGGGQPQHF. CDR3 bases: TGTGCCAGCAGCTTGGATCTGTTAGGGGGCGGTCAGCCCCAGCATTTT.

The chain combines TRBV2 with TRBJ2-3, with 7 bases aligning to TRBD2. V lost 7 bases to trimming and J lost 6 bases; unmatched junction nucleotides: 10. CDR1 and CDR2 from the germline V gene are SNHLY and FYNNEI. The CDR3 has 14 amino acids. CDR3: CASTPRGVADTQYF. The CDR3 coding sequence is TGTGCCAGCACCCCTCGGGGGGTCGCCGATACGCAGTATTTT. Full variable domain (missing parts from reference TRBV2 and TRBJ2-3): EPEVTQTPSHQVTQMGQEVILRCVPISNHLYFYWYRQILGQKVEFLVSFYNNEISEKSEIFDDQFSVERPDGSNFTLKIRSTKLEDSAMYFCASTPRGVADTQYFGPGTRLTVL.

V and J are TRBV10-2 and TRBJ2-3; D not resolved. V lost 6 bases and J lost 0, with 10 bases in between. CDR1 WSHSY and CDR2 SAAADI come from the germline V gene. The CDR3 is 14 residues long. CDR3 loop: CASSYLTSTDTQYF. CDR3 bases: TGCGCCAGCAGCTACCTGACTAGCACAGATACGCAGTATTTT.

V usage is TRBV7-9 and J usage is TRBJ2-3; maybe TRBD2 (5 bases). Germline V lookup: CDR1 SEHNR, CDR2 FQNEAQ (reference sequence). This CDR3 has 14 residues. V was shortened by 3 bases and J by 2 bases, with 9 bases between the two germline ends. The CDR3 reads CASSFTGITDTQYF. The CDR3, as DNA: TGTGCCAGCAGCTTCACGGGGATCACAGATACGCAGTATTTT.

This chain links TRBV7-2 with TRBJ2-5; 12 nucleotides agree with TRBD2. Per germline, CDR1 SGHTA and CDR2 FQGNSA. The CDR3 contains 15 residues. With 4 bases clipped from V and 4 bases from J, the junction kept 4 bases outside the gene matches. CDR3 protein: CASSSQGLAGETQYF. The DNA for the CDR3 is TGTGCCAGCAGCTCCCAGGGACTAGCGGGAGAGACCCAGTACTTC.

The chain has TRBV9 and TRBJ1-1, with D perhaps matching TRBD1 (5 bases). CDR1 is SGDLS, CDR2 YYNGEE, per germline. Trimming removed 4 bases at V and 4 bases at J, with 14 bases between. The CDR3 is 14 residues long. The CDR3 protein is CASSPRWGVTEAFF. The CDR3 nucleotides are TGTGCCAGCAGCCCCAGGTGGGGGGTCACTGAAGCTTTCTTT.

The J gene is TRBJ2-7, the V gene TRBV29-1; 12 bases are shared with TRBD2. V lost 4 bases, J lost 5 bases, and 6 bases stayed unmatched. The CDR3 extends over 14 amino acids. Germline assignment: CDR1 SQVTM and CDR2 ANQGSEA. This chain's CDR3 is CSVGSSGRADEQYF. CDR3 DNA sequence: TGCAGCGTTGGTTCTAGCGGGAGGGCCGACGAGCAGTACTTC.

CDR3 coding DNA: TGTGCCTGGAGTGTACAAACGTACAATGAGCAGTTCTTC. It yields the protein CAWSVQTYNEQFF. The genes are TRBV30 and TRBJ2-1; D ambiguous. The CDR3 runs 13 residues. Trimming left V 0 bases short and J 4 bases short, with 7 bases between. Germline V gene lookup returns CDR1 GTSNPN and CDR2 SVGIG (reference sequence).

The V call is TRBV6-5, the J call TRBJ2-3, with 8 positions matching TRBD2. The junction had 11 bases not matched to a gene; V was cut back by 4 bases and J by 8 bases. Germline-derived CDR1 and CDR2 are MNHEY and SVGAGI. This CDR3 spans 15 amino acids. This CDR3 reads CASSSRTSPGGTQYF. As DNA, the CDR3 is TGTGCCAGCAGTTCTCGGACTAGCCCGGGTGGTACGCAGTATTTT.

V and J are TRBV5-5 and TRBJ1-6; no clear D gene. The CDR3 is 15 residues long. CDR1 and CDR2 (germline): SGHKS, YYEKEE (reference sequence). V was clipped by 1 base and J by 3 bases, with 8 bases between them. The CDR3 sequence: CASSLRQDYNSPLHF. Here the CDR3 DNA reads TGTGCCAGCAGCTTGAGGCAGGACTATAATTCACCCCTCCACTTT.

The V and J genes are TRBV2 and TRBJ2-2; 8 bases align to TRBD2. Germline CDR1 is SNHLY and CDR2 is FYNNEI. The CDR3 totals 17 residues. V gave up 5 bases and J gave up 8 bases; unmatched junction bases: 16. This CDR3 is CASSPSSGGLLKGELFF. The CDR3, as DNA: TGTGCCAGCAGTCCTTCAAGCGGGGGCCTTCTTAAAGGGGAGCTGTTTTTT.

The CDR3 DNA is TGCAGCGTTGAATTCCGTTACTTC. Its protein product is CSVEFRYF. The J gene is TRBJ2-4, the V gene TRBV29-1, with D uncertain. This CDR3 has 8 residues. The ends were cut back, 2 bases at V and 16 bases at J, with 6 bases in the middle. The V gene's germline CDR1 is SQVTM and CDR2 ANQGSEA.

The gene calls are TRBV7-2 and TRBJ2-2, with 9 bases identical to TRBD2. CDR3 length equals 18 residues. From germline, CDR1 is SGHTA and CDR2 FQGNSA. J gave up 6 bases and V 2 bases, and 13 bases lay outside the gene matches. This CDR3 is CASSLFWRGGRAPGELFF. The CDR3 DNA reads TGTGCCAGCAGCTTATTTTGGCGCGGCGGGAGGGCCCCCGGGGAGCTGTTTTTT. The full variable domain, rest sourced from reference TRBV7-2 and TRBJ2-2, is GAGVSQSPSNKVTEKGKDVELRCDPISGHTALYWYRQSLGQGLEFLIYFQGNSAPDKSGLPSDRFSAERTGGSVSTLTIQRTQQEDSAVYLCASSLFWRGGRAPGELFFGEGSRLTVL.

The V and J genes are TRBV5-8 and TRBJ2-1, with 9 nucleotides matching TRBD2. The germline V gene encodes CDR1 SGHTS and CDR2 YDEGEE. The CDR3 is made up of 14 amino acids. Trimming at V came to 4 bases and at J to 2 bases, leaving 1 base not matched to a gene. This chain's CDR3 is CASSASGTYNEQFF. CDR3 DNA sequence: TGTGCCAGCAGCGCTAGCGGGACCTACAATGAGCAGTTCTTC.

As concerns this clone: A junction boundary mismatches the germline segment, possibly from a read error. The V and J genes are TRBV7-9 and TRBJ2-7; 8 bases are a match to TRBD2. CDR1 is SEHNR, CDR2 FQNEAQ, per germline (reference sequence). The CDR3 loop spans 14 amino acids. The CDR3 spells CSSSLLAEAYEQYF. The CDR3 DNA sequence: TGTTCCAGCAGCTTACTAGCGGAGGCCTACGAGCAGTACTTC.

As regards this clone: The junction and the germline gene differ at one end; a read error may be behind it. This chain uses TRBV7-9 with TRBJ2-5, with D possibly being TRBD1 (6 bases). Germline V gene sequence: CDR1 SEHNR, CDR2 FQNEAQ (reference sequence). This CDR3 contains 14 residues. The CDR3 reads CSSRPDSYQETQYF. CDR3 nucleotides: TGTTCCAGCAGGCCGGACAGCTACCAAGAGACCCAGTACTTC.

V usage is TRBV11-2 and J usage is TRBJ2-5; tentative D call: TRBD2 (6 bases). V gave up 2 bases and J gave up 1 base, with 8 bases separating them. The CDR3 is made up of 14 amino acids. CDR1 and CDR2 from the germline V gene are SGHAT and FQNNGV. CDR3 residues: CASSLRRAQETQYF. CDR3 nucleotides: TGTGCCAGCAGCTTACGGAGGGCCCAAGAGACCCAGTACTTC.

This chain links TRBV4-1 with TRBJ1-2; TRBD1 matches 9 bases. Germline V gene lookup returns CDR1 MGHRA and CDR2 YSYEKL. V lost 5 bases, J lost 8 bases, and 12 bases stayed unmatched. This CDR3 contains 15 residues. This CDR3 reads CASSSPIGTGKGYTF. In DNA form, the CDR3 reads TGCGCCAGCAGCTCCCCTATTGGGACAGGGAAAGGCTACACCTTC.

The chain has TRBV28 and TRBJ1-5; TRBD1 matches at 10 bases. The CDR3 is 15 amino acids. Per the germline V gene, CDR1 is MDHEN and CDR2 is SYDVKM. Trimming cost V 6 bases and J 4 bases; bases outside gene matches: 6. CDR3 in amino acids: CASRTGTGVNQPQHF. For the CDR3, the DNA is TGTGCCAGCAGAACCGGGACAGGGGTAAATCAGCCCCAGCATTTT.

The chain carries TRBV7-8 and TRBJ2-5; weak D call: TRBD2 (5 bases). Trimming pared 2 bases from V and 3 bases from J, leaving 13 bases between. CDR3 length: 15 residues. Per the germline V gene, CDR1 is SGHVS and CDR2 is FQNEAQ. Here the CDR3 reads CASSLPGSHEETQYF. The CDR3 DNA follows: TGTGCCAGCAGCTTACCGGGGTCCCACGAAGAGACCCAGTACTTC.

This clone has just a few counts. This rearrangement joins TRBV4-1 to TRBJ1-2; TRBD1 aligns across 11 bases. J lost 8 bases, V lost 4 bases, and 18 bases had no gene match. CDR1 MGHRA and CDR2 YSYEKL come from the germline V gene. CDR3 length: 18 amino acids. CDR3 bases: TGCGCCAGCAGCCCTAAGGGTAGGGACAGGGGGTCTACTTTAGGCTACACCTTC. The encoded protein is CASSPKGRDRGSTLGYTF.

The chain has TRBV9 and TRBJ2-2; 9 bases match TRBD2. CDR1 is SGDLS, CDR2 YYNGEE, per germline. The CDR3 runs to 17 residues. Germline trimming cut 4 bases from V and 3 bases from J; bases unmatched to any gene: 10. DNA of the CDR3: TGTGCCAGCAGCACTACACGACTAGCGGAGGACACCGGGGAGCTGTTTTTT. It translates to CASSTTRLAEDTGELFF. The variable domain in full, completed from reference TRBV9 and TRBJ2-2, reads DSGVTQTPKHLITATGQRVTLRCSPRSGDLSVYWYQQSLDQGLQFLIQYYNGEERAKGNILERFSAQQFPDLHSELNLSSLELGDSALYFCASSTTRLAEDTGELFFGEGSRLTVL.